Listed below are T cell receptor beta chains from one sample, sequenced in a study of blood T cell repertoires in COVID-19. The repertoire was sequenced with immunoSEQ multiplex PCR; TCRdb's copy has only in-frame clones and lacks some. Of 150,000 to 180,000 clones listed, 70% to 85% are singletons. The source material was peripheral blood. These receptors were taken from a woman aged 60-70 years with acute or convalescent COVID-19. The CDR3 runs from the conserved cysteine through the conserved F or W. The D gene is left open where the match is weak. Some rows have no size entry. The others give once, few or many, or a class for an expanded clone.

V gene: TRBV19
D gene: TRBD2
clone size: NA
J gene: TRBJ2-2
CDR3 DNA: TGTGCCAGTAGTATATCGGGACTAGCGGACGCTAACACCGGGGAGCTGTTTTTT
CDR3 protein: CASSISGLADANTGELFF

V gene: TRBV20-1
D gene: NA
clone size: NA
J gene: TRBJ1-2
CDR3 DNA: TGCAGTGCTAGCTTTAACTATGGCTACACCTTC
CDR3 protein: CSASFNYGYTF

V gene: TRBV7-7
D gene: TRBD1
clone size: once
J gene: TRBJ2-7
CDR3 DNA: TGTGCTAGCAGCTTAGGGACAGGGGGTTTCGACGAGCAGTACTTC
CDR3 protein: CASSLGTGGFDEQYF

V gene: TRBV6-5
D gene: NA
clone size: NA
J gene: TRBJ1-6
CDR3 DNA: TGTGCCAGCAGTTACTCGATAGGGGTTGTAGGTTCACCCCTCCACTTT
CDR3 protein: CASSYSIGVVGSPLHF

V gene: TRBV5-1
D gene: NA
clone size: once
J gene: TRBJ2-3
CDR3 DNA: TGCGCCAGCAGCTTGAGCCGCACAGATACGCAGTATTTT
CDR3 protein: CASSLSRTDTQYF

V gene: TRBV7-8
D gene: NA
clone size: NA
J gene: TRBJ2-5
CDR3 DNA: TGTGCCAGCACCCGGGGCAGTCTAATCCAGGTCGGGACCCAGTACTTC
CDR3 protein: CASTRGSLIQVGTQYF

V gene: TRBV27
D gene: NA
clone size: NA
J gene: TRBJ1-2
CDR3 DNA: TGTGCCAGCAGTCCAGGGCAGGGGCGCAGGGTCTATGGCTACACCTTC
CDR3 protein: CASSPGQGRRVYGYTF

V gene: TRBV5-4
D gene: TRBD2
clone size: NA
J gene: TRBJ2-1
CDR3 DNA: TGTGCCAGCAGCTCCGGCGGGGGGGCCCACTACAATGAGCAGTTCTTC
CDR3 protein: CASSSGGGAHYNEQFF

V gene: TRBV6-5
D gene: NA
clone size: NA
J gene: TRBJ1-5
CDR3 DNA: TGTGCCAGCATTCCGACAGGCCATAGCAATCAGCCCCAGCATTTT
CDR3 protein: CASIPTGHSNQPQHF

V gene: TRBV18
D gene: NA
clone size: once
J gene: TRBJ1-4
CDR3 DNA: TGTGCCAGCCGGGCCGGGGCTAATGAAAAACTGTTTTTT
CDR3 protein: CASRAGANEKLFF

V gene: TRBV7-2
D gene: NA
clone size: NA
J gene: TRBJ1-3
CDR3 DNA: TGTGCCAGCAGCCCAGAACCCGTTCAGGGGCTGGGCTCTGGAAACACCATATATTTT
CDR3 protein: CASSPEPVQGLGSGNTIYF

V gene: TRBV5-1
D gene: NA
clone size: NA
J gene: TRBJ2-5
CDR3 DNA: TGCGCCAGCAGCTTGCGAGTAAACGGGGAGACCCAGTACTTC
CDR3 protein: CASSLRVNGETQYF

V gene: TRBV5-1
D gene: NA
clone size: NA
J gene: TRBJ2-5
CDR3 DNA: TGCGCCAGCAGGGTCGGGAGTGAGACCCAGTACTTC
CDR3 protein: CASRVGSETQYF

V gene: TRBV1
D gene: NA
clone size: NA
J gene: TRBJ1-1
CDR3 DNA: TGCACCAGCAGCCAAGATCGGGGGACAGACGGAGGGGCTGAAGCTTTCTTT
CDR3 protein: CTSSQDRGTDGGAEAFF

V gene: TRBV4-2
D gene: NA
clone size: NA
J gene: TRBJ1-4
CDR3 DNA: TGTGCCAGCAGCCAAGTATCGACAGTTAATGAAAAACTGTTTTTT
CDR3 protein: CASSQVSTVNEKLFF

V gene: TRBV5-1
D gene: TRBD1
clone size: NA
J gene: TRBJ1-4
CDR3 DNA: TGCGCCAGCAGCCCGGGGACAGGGGGTGAAAAACTGTTTTTT
CDR3 protein: CASSPGTGGEKLFF

V gene: TRBV5-6
D gene: TRBD2
clone size: NA
J gene: TRBJ2-2
CDR3 DNA: TGTGCCAGCAGCTTCGGACTAGAGGGGCGGGAGCTGTTTTTT
CDR3 protein: CASSFGLEGRELFF

V gene: TRBV24-1
D gene: TRBD2
clone size: NA
J gene: TRBJ2-3
CDR3 DNA: TGTGCCACCAGTGTCAGCGGGGCTAACACAGATACGCAGTATTTT
CDR3 protein: CATSVSGANTDTQYF

V gene: TRBV19
D gene: TRBD1
clone size: NA
J gene: TRBJ2-2
CDR3 DNA: TGTGCCAGTAGCCTACGGACAGGGGGGACCGGGGAGCTGTTTTTT
CDR3 protein: CASSLRTGGTGELFF

V gene: TRBV12-3/TRBV12-4
D gene: NA
clone size: NA
J gene: TRBJ2-1
CDR3 DNA: TGTGCCAGCAGTTCGGTATACAATGAGCAGTTCTTC
CDR3 protein: CASSSVYNEQFF

V gene: TRBV7-8
D gene: NA
clone size: few
J gene: TRBJ2-2
CDR3 DNA: TGTGCCAGCAGCCGTCAGGGATTAGACACCGGGGAGCTGTTTTTT
CDR3 protein: CASSRQGLDTGELFF

V gene: TRBV9
D gene: TRBD1
clone size: once
J gene: TRBJ1-4
CDR3 DNA: TGTGCCAGCAGCCCAGGGACAGAAGCAACTAATGAAAAACTGTTTTTT
CDR3 protein: CASSPGTEATNEKLFF

V gene: TRBV7-9
D gene: TRBD1
clone size: NA
J gene: TRBJ1-2
CDR3 DNA: TGTGCCAGCAGCTTGGGGCAGGGGGCGGAGGGCTACACCTTC
CDR3 protein: CASSLGQGAEGYTF

V gene: TRBV7-3
D gene: TRBD1
clone size: NA
J gene: TRBJ2-1
CDR3 DNA: TGTGCCAGCAGCAAGGGACAGGTTCCCTACAATGAGCAGTTCTTC
CDR3 protein: CASSKGQVPYNEQFF

V gene: TRBV7-3
D gene: TRBD2
clone size: NA
J gene: TRBJ2-5
CDR3 DNA: TGTGCCAGCAGCTTAATGGGACTAGATCAAGAGACCCAGTACTTC
CDR3 protein: CASSLMGLDQETQYF

V gene: TRBV18
D gene: TRBD1
clone size: NA
J gene: TRBJ2-1
CDR3 DNA: TGTGCCAGCTCCCAACGGACAGGGGAGAATGAGCAGTTCTTC
CDR3 protein: CASSQRTGENEQFF

V gene: TRBV25-1
D gene: TRBD1
clone size: NA
J gene: TRBJ1-2
CDR3 DNA: TGTGCCAGCAGTTCACACCGGGACAGGGTCGGAGGCTACACCTTC
CDR3 protein: CASSSHRDRVGGYTF

V gene: TRBV19
D gene: TRBD1
clone size: NA
J gene: TRBJ2-7
CDR3 DNA: TGTGCCAGTAGTGGGGACAGGGGGGATTCCTACGAGCAGTACTTC
CDR3 protein: CASSGDRGDSYEQYF

V gene: TRBV7-6
D gene: NA
clone size: NA
J gene: TRBJ2-5
CDR3 DNA: TGTGCCAGCAGTCGGGGAGAAGAGACCCAGTACTTC
CDR3 protein: CASSRGEETQYF

V gene: TRBV4-1
D gene: TRBD1
clone size: NA
J gene: TRBJ2-3
CDR3 DNA: TGCGCCAGCAGCCAGGAATACAGGGGGGTTAAAGATACGCAGTATTTT
CDR3 protein: CASSQEYRGVKDTQYF

V gene: TRBV5-1
D gene: NA
clone size: NA
J gene: TRBJ1-2
CDR3 DNA: TGCGCCAGCAGCCCCCTTAACTATGGCTACACCTTC
CDR3 protein: CASSPLNYGYTF

V gene: TRBV3-1/TRBV3-2
D gene: NA
clone size: few
J gene: TRBJ1-6
CDR3 DNA: TGTGCCAGCAGCCCGGGAGGAGGGGGTAATTCACCCCTCCACTTT
CDR3 protein: CASSPGGGGNSPLHF

V gene: TRBV6-5
D gene: TRBD1
clone size: NA
J gene: TRBJ1-4
CDR3 DNA: TGTGCCAGCAGTTGGGGACAGTTGGGAGAACTGTTTTTT
CDR3 protein: CASSWGQLGELFF

V gene: TRBV30
D gene: NA
clone size: NA
J gene: TRBJ1-1
CDR3 DNA: TGTGCCTGGAGTCAAGAGGCGAGGACTGAAGCTTTCTTT
CDR3 protein: CAWSQEARTEAFF

V gene: TRBV18
D gene: NA
clone size: NA
J gene: TRBJ2-1
CDR3 DNA: TGTGCCAGCTCAGAGGCCAATGAGCAGTTCTTC
CDR3 protein: CASSEANEQFF

V gene: TRBV18
D gene: NA
clone size: once
J gene: TRBJ1-5
CDR3 DNA: TGTGCCAGCTCACTTAGTAGCAATCAGCCCCAGCATTTT
CDR3 protein: CASSLSSNQPQHF

V gene: TRBV6-1
D gene: TRBD1
clone size: NA
J gene: TRBJ1-1
CDR3 DNA: TGTGCCAGCAGTGAACTGACAGGGGGTTTGGGTGAAGCTTTCTTT
CDR3 protein: CASSELTGGLGEAFF

V gene: TRBV2
D gene: TRBD1
clone size: NA
J gene: TRBJ1-5
CDR3 DNA: TGTGCCAGCATAAACGACAGGGGGCATCAGCCCCAGCATTTT
CDR3 protein: CASINDRGHQPQHF

V gene: TRBV29-1
D gene: NA
clone size: NA
J gene: TRBJ1-1
CDR3 DNA: TGCAGCGTTGCTTCAGACCTACAGGGAGGGGCTGAAGCTTTCTTT
CDR3 protein: CSVASDLQGGAEAFF

V gene: TRBV3-1/TRBV3-2
D gene: NA
clone size: NA
J gene: TRBJ1-2
CDR3 DNA: TGTGCCAGCAGCCAAGAATACAGGCCTAACTATGGCTACACCTTC
CDR3 protein: CASSQEYRPNYGYTF

V gene: TRBV20-1
D gene: NA
clone size: NA
J gene: TRBJ1-5
CDR3 DNA: TGCAGTGCTAGTTCCCCACAGGGAAGCAATCAGCCCCAGCATTTT
CDR3 protein: CSASSPQGSNQPQHF

V gene: TRBV10-3
D gene: TRBD1
clone size: NA
J gene: TRBJ2-7
CDR3 DNA: TGTGCCATCAGGAGACAGGGGACTCTCTACGAGCAGTACTTC
CDR3 protein: CAIRRQGTLYEQYF

V gene: TRBV3-1/TRBV3-2
D gene: NA
clone size: NA
J gene: TRBJ2-6
CDR3 DNA: TGTGCCAGCAGCGCGGTAGCTGGGGCCAACGTCCTGACTTTC
CDR3 protein: CASSAVAGANVLTF

V gene: TRBV9
D gene: NA
clone size: NA
J gene: TRBJ1-2
CDR3 DNA: TGTGCCAGCAGCGTGCAGGGTACCTATGGCTACACCTTC
CDR3 protein: CASSVQGTYGYTF

V gene: TRBV28
D gene: TRBD1
clone size: once
J gene: TRBJ1-2
CDR3 DNA: TGTGCCAGCAGTTTGCGACAGGGGGTTAATGGCTACACCTTC
CDR3 protein: CASSLRQGVNGYTF

V gene: TRBV5-1
D gene: TRBD1
clone size: NA
J gene: TRBJ1-1
CDR3 DNA: TGCGCCAGCAGCTTGGGGACAGGACCCACTGAAGCTTTCTTT
CDR3 protein: CASSLGTGPTEAFF

V gene: TRBV10-2
D gene: NA
clone size: NA
J gene: TRBJ1-1
CDR3 DNA: TGCGCCATAAGGGGGAGATGGAACACTGAAGCTTTCTTT
CDR3 protein: CAIRGRWNTEAFF

V gene: TRBV5-1
D gene: NA
clone size: NA
J gene: TRBJ1-1
CDR3 DNA: TGCGCCAGCAGCTTCGACAAGTCAGGGTACACTGAAGCTTTCTTT
CDR3 protein: CASSFDKSGYTEAFF

V gene: TRBV7-3
D gene: TRBD2
clone size: NA
J gene: TRBJ2-3
CDR3 DNA: TGTGCCAGCAGCTATTCTAGCGGATCGAATACGCAGTATTTT
CDR3 protein: CASSYSSGSNTQYF

V gene: TRBV19
D gene: NA
clone size: NA
J gene: TRBJ1-5
CDR3 DNA: TGTGCCAGTAGTATTCCCAGGGTTGGGTTATCGGGCAATCAGCCCCAGCATTTT
CDR3 protein: CASSIPRVGLSGNQPQHF

V gene: TRBV7-9
D gene: NA
clone size: NA
J gene: TRBJ1-5
CDR3 DNA: TGTGCCAGCAGCTTAGGTCAGGGGTTGAGGGATCAGCCCCAGCATTTT
CDR3 protein: CASSLGQGLRDQPQHF

V gene: TRBV19
D gene: TRBD1
clone size: NA
J gene: TRBJ1-5
CDR3 DNA: TGTGCCAGTAGTATAGCAGGGACAGGGGGCTTGTGGCAGCCCCAGCATTTT
CDR3 protein: CASSIAGTGGLWQPQHF

V gene: TRBV11-2
D gene: TRBD1
clone size: NA
J gene: TRBJ1-4
CDR3 DNA: TGTGCCAGCAGCCCGCGGACAGGGAGAAAACTGTTTTTT
CDR3 protein: CASSPRTGRKLFF

V gene: TRBV7-9
D gene: TRBD1
clone size: NA
J gene: TRBJ1-2
CDR3 DNA: TGTGCCAGCAGCCCGTCAGGGGGCAACTATGGCTACACCTTC
CDR3 protein: CASSPSGGNYGYTF

V gene: TRBV18
D gene: NA
clone size: NA
J gene: TRBJ1-3
CDR3 DNA: TGTGCCAGCTCACCACCGGTGGGCCCCGGAGGAAACACCATATATTTT
CDR3 protein: CASSPPVGPGGNTIYF

V gene: TRBV7-9
D gene: NA
clone size: NA
J gene: TRBJ1-2
CDR3 DNA: TGTGCCAGCAGCTTACAACAGGGCTCTGGCTACACCTTC
CDR3 protein: CASSLQQGSGYTF

V gene: TRBV7-2
D gene: NA
clone size: NA
J gene: TRBJ2-2
CDR3 DNA: TGTGCCAGCAGCCCGCAGGGACTCAACACCGGGGAGCTGTTTTTT
CDR3 protein: CASSPQGLNTGELFF